This T cell receptor (beta chain) was recorded in a study of Ad26.COV2.S vaccination and SARS-CoV-2 variants. Comment on this clone: One end of the junction fails to match germline, which may point to a read error. This sample also contains other DNA sequences that code for the same CDR3.

This table comes from immunoSEQ multiplex PCR, and its TCRdb copy is limited to in-frame clones, with some not included. The data show about 350,000 clones, just over 90% seen once. This TCR was sampled from a human donor who had recovered from COVID-19. This specimen consisted of peripheral blood, obtained after recovery from COVID-19.

The CDR3 DNA reads as TGTGCCAGCAGTTTAGGGACAGGAGCCTACGAGCAGTACTTC. Its protein is CASSLGTGAYEQYF. The chain has TRBV7-2 and TRBJ2-7; 8 bases fit TRBD1. The germline CDR1 and CDR2 sequences are SGHTA and FQGNSA. CDR3 length equals 14 residues.